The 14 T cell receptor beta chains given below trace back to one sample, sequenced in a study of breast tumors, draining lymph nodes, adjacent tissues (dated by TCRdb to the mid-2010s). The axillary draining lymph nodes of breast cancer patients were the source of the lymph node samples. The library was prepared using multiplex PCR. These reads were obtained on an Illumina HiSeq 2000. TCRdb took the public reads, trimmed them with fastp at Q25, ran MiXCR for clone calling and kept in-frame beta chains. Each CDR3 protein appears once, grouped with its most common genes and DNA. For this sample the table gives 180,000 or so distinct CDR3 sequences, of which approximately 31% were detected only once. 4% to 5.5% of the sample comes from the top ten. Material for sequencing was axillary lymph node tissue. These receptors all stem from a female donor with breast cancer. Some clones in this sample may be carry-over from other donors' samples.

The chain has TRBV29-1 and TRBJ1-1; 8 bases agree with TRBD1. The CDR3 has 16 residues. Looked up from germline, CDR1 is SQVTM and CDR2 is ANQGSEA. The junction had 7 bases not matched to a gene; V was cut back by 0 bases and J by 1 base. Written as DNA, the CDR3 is TGCAGCGTTGAAGACTCCGGACAGGGAAGGAACACTGAAGCTTTCTTT. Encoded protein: CSVEDSGQGRNTEAFF.

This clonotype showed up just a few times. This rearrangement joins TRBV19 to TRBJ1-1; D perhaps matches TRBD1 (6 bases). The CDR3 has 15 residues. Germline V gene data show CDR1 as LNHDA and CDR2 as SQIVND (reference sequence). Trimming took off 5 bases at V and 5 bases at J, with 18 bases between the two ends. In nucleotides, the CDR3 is TGTGCCAGTAGTTTTCGTAGGGGGGGCGGAACTGAAGCTTTCTTT. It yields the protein CASSFRRGGGTEAFF.

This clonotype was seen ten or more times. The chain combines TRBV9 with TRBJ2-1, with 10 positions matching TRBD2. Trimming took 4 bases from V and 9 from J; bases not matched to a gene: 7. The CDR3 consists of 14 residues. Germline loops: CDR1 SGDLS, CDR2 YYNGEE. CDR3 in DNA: TGTGCCAGCAGCCCCACTAGCGGGAATGGTGAGCAGTTCTTC. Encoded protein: CASSPTSGNGEQFF.

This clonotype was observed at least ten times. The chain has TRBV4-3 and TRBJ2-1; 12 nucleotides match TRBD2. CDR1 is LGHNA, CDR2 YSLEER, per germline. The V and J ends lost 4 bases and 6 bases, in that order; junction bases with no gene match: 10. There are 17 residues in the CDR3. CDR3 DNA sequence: TGCGCCAGCAGCCGCGCTTCGACTAGCGGGAGCGTCAATGAGCAGTTCTTC. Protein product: CASSRASTSGSVNEQFF.

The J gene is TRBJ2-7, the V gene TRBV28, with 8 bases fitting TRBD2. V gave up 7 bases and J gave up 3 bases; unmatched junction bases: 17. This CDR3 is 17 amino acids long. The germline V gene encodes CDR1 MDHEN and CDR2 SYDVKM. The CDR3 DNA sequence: TGTGCCAGCACCTCCGACTTGGCGGGAGGCCGAATCTACGAGCAGTACTTC. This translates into CASTSDLAGGRIYEQYF.

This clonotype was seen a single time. CDR3 protein: CASRGTGANGPQHF. The CDR3 bases are TGTGCCAGCCGTGGGACAGGGGCCAATGGGCCCCAGCATTTT. The chain recombines TRBV7-3 with TRBJ1-5; the match to TRBD1 covers 10 bases. CDR1 and CDR2 from the germline V gene are SGHTA and FQGTGA. Trimming at V came to 8 bases and at J to 9 bases, leaving 10 bases not matched to a gene. This CDR3 comprises 14 residues.

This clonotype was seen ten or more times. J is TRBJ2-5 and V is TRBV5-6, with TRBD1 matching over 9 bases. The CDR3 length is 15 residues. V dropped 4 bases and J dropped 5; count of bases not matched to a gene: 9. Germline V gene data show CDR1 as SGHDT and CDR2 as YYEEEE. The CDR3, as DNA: TGTGCCAGCAGCGGTGACAGGGGGGGGCGGGAGACCCAGTACTTC. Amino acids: CASSGDRGGRETQYF. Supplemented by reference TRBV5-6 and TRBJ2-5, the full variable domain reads DAGVTQSPTHLIKTRGQQVTLRCSPKSGHDTVSWYQQALGQGPQFIFQYYEEEERQRGNFPDRFSGHQFPNYSSELNVNALLLGDSALYLCASSGDRGGRETQYFGPGTRLLVL.

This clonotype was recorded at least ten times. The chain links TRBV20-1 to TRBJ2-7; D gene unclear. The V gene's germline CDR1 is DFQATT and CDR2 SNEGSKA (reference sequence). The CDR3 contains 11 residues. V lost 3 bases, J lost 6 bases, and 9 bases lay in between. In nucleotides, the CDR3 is TGCAGTGCTAGTACAGAACGCGAGCAGTACTTC. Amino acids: CSASTEREQYF.

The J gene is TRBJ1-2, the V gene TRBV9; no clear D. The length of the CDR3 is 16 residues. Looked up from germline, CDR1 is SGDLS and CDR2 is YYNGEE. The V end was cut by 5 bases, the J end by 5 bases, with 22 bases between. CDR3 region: CASRKTTGPGNYGYTF. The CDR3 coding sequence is TGTGCCAGCAGAAAGACCACGGGCCCAGGAAATTATGGCTACACCTTC.

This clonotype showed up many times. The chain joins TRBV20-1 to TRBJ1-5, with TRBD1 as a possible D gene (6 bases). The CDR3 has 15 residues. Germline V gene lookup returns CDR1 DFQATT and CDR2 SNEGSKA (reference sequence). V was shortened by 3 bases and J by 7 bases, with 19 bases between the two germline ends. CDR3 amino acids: CSASVAGGAEQPQHF. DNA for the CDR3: TGCAGTGCTAGTGTAGCGGGGGGCGCGGAACAGCCCCAGCATTTT.

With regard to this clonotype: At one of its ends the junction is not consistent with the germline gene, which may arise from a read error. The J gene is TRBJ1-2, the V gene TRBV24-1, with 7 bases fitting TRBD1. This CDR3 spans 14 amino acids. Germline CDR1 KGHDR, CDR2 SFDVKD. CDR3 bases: TGTGCCACCAGTGATTCGAGGGGGCGGGGGGCTTACCCCTTC. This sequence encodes CATSDSRGRGAYPF.

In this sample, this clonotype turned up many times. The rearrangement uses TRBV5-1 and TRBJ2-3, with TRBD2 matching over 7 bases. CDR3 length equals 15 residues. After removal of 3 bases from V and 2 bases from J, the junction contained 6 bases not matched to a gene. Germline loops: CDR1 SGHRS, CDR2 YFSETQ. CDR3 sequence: CASSWESGTTDTQYF. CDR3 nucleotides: TGCGCCAGCAGCTGGGAGAGCGGGACCACAGATACGCAGTATTTT. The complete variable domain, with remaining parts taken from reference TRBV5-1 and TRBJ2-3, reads KAGVTQTPRYLIKTRGQQVTLSCSPISGHRSVSWYQQTPGQGLQFLFEYFSETQRNKGNFPGRFSGRQFSNSRSEMNVSTLELGDSALYLCASSWESGTTDTQYFGPGTRLTVL.

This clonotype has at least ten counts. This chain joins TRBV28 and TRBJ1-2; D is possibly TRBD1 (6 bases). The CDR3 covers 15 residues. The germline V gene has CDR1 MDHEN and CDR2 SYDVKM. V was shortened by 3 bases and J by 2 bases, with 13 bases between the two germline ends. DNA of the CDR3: TGTGCCAGCAGTTTTGGGGGGGCGCGAAACTATGGCTACACCTTC. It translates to CASSFGGARNYGYTF.

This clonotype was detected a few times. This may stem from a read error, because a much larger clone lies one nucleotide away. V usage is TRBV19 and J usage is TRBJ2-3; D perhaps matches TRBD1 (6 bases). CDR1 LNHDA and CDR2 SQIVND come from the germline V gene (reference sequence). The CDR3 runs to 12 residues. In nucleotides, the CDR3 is TGTGCCAGTAGTAACAGGGAAGATATGCAGTATTTT. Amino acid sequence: CASSNREDMQYF.